These 30 T cell receptor beta chains were all obtained from the same sample, sequenced in a study of cytomegalovirus exposure and HLA in healthy donors. It was with 60 Vbeta and 13 Jbeta primers that the PCR ran. Generated by immunoSEQ multiplex PCR, the TCRdb table keeps only in-frame clones and is missing some. In the table there are about 91,000 clones, around 67% of which are singletons. The sequenced material came from PBMCs. All receptors derive from a human donor in good health.

V gene TRBV5-1 combines with J gene TRBJ2-2; the D gene is possibly TRBD1 (5 bases). V lost 3 bases and J 0 bases, leaving 6 bases between the germline ends. Germline assignment: CDR1 SGHRS and CDR2 YFSETQ. This CDR3 is built from 14 residues. As DNA, the CDR3 is TGCGCCAGCAGCTCGACAGCGAACACCGGGGAGCTGTTTTTT. Protein product: CASSSTANTGELFF.

This clone has just one count. V is TRBV11-2 and J is TRBJ2-7; D may be TRBD1 (5 bases). The CDR3 covers 13 residues. The germline V gene has CDR1 SGHAT and CDR2 FQNNGV. Trimming shortened V by 3 bases and J by 2 bases, and 8 bases separated the two germline ends. As DNA, the CDR3 is TGTGCCAGCAGCTTCGACAGTACCTACGAGCAGTACTTC. It encodes CASSFDSTYEQYF.

The chain joins TRBV19 to TRBJ1-2; D is uncertain. CDR3 length: 12 residues. From germline, CDR1 is LNHDA and CDR2 SQIVND (reference sequence). V was pared by 1 base and J by 5 bases, with 5 bases between. CDR3 in DNA: TGTGCCAGTAGTATAGCCCAATATGGCTACACCTTC. Translating gives CASSIAQYGYTF.

The gene calls are TRBV2 and TRBJ1-2; 9 nucleotides align to TRBD1. Germline-derived CDR1 and CDR2 are SNHLY and FYNNEI. The V and J ends lost 6 bases and 4 bases, in that order; junction bases with no gene match: 6. The CDR3 is 14 residues long. CDR3 loop: CASSRGQGLYGYTF. In nucleotides, the CDR3 is TGTGCCAGCAGCCGCGGACAGGGGCTCTATGGCTACACCTTC.

V gene TRBV7-3 combines with J gene TRBJ2-3, with D possibly being TRBD2 (6 bases). CDR1 is SGHTA and CDR2 is FQGTGA in the germline V gene. Deletions cut 2 bases from V and 5 bases from J, with 11 bases between. This CDR3 has 14 amino acids. The CDR3 sequence is CASSLYAGLDTQYF. The CDR3 region has the DNA TGTGCCAGCAGCTTATATGCGGGGCTAGATACGCAGTATTTT.

The chain recombines TRBV21-1 with TRBJ1-1; the D call of TRBD1 is as the table states it, not checked on the DNA. TRBV21-1 is designated a pseudogene. This CDR3 region has 16 residues. CDR3 bases: TGTGCCAGCAGCAAAGTAGGGGGCCCCGGGGGCACTGAAGCTTTCTTT. Amino acid sequence: CASSKVGGPGGTEAFF.

The chain uses TRBV6-5 and TRBJ1-4; D is ambiguous. Trimming cost V 0 bases and J 4 bases, with 3 bases left between them. The CDR3 consists of 13 residues. Per the germline V gene, CDR1 is MNHEY and CDR2 is SVGAGI. The CDR3 DNA sequence: TGTGCCAGCAGTTACTCCTTTAATGAAAAACTGTTTTTT. This encodes CASSYSFNEKLFF.

This clone has a handful of counts. The rearrangement joins TRBV9 to TRBJ1-2; 7 positions match TRBD1. Per germline, CDR1 SGDLS and CDR2 YYNGEE. V lost 4 bases and J lost 2; bases outside the gene matches: 2. The CDR3 runs 13 residues. CDR3 in DNA: TGTGCCAGCAGCCCGACAGGGAACTATGGCTACACCTTC. Protein product: CASSPTGNYGYTF.

The table lists this clone with a few counts. V and J are TRBV4-1 and TRBJ2-3, with 12 bases identical to TRBD2. The CDR3 runs to 16 residues. Losses at the gene ends were 1 base for V and 3 bases for J; bases not matched to a gene: 2. The germline V gene encodes CDR1 MGHRA and CDR2 YSYEKL. In DNA form, the CDR3 reads TGCGCCAGCAGCCAAGGGACTAGCGGGGTAACAGATACGCAGTATTTT. Translating gives CASSQGTSGVTDTQYF.

There are a few counts of this clone. The chain joins TRBV9 to TRBJ2-3; 10 bases line up with TRBD2. V dropped 5 bases and J dropped 6; count of bases not matched to a gene: 9. The CDR3 covers 15 residues. CDR1 and CDR2 from the germline V gene are SGDLS and YYNGEE. In DNA, the CDR3 is TGTGCCAGCAGTCCCCAACTAGCGGGGTGGGATACGCAGTATTTT. This translates into CASSPQLAGWDTQYF.

J is TRBJ2-3 and V is TRBV5-4; 10 nucleotides match TRBD2. V was pared by 4 bases and J by 2 bases, with 4 bases of the junction left unmatched. Germline assignment: CDR1 SGHNT and CDR2 YYREEE (reference sequence). This CDR3 spans 15 amino acids. CDR3 sequence (DNA): TGTGCCAGCAGCCTAGCGGGGGCCTTCACAGATACGCAGTATTTT. Encoded protein: CASSLAGAFTDTQYF.

This rearrangement joins TRBV5-4 to TRBJ1-2; no definite D call. Germline assignment: CDR1 SGHNT and CDR2 YYREEE (reference sequence). Between the trimmed V and J ends, which lost 4 bases and 2 bases, there was a span of 9 bases. CDR3 length equals 13 residues. Here the CDR3 reads CASSEGSNYGYTF. CDR3 DNA sequence: TGTGCCAGCAGCGAAGGGAGCAACTATGGCTACACCTTC.

CDR3: CASSSSPGGRNGYTF. The CDR3 bases are TGCGCCAGCAGCTCCTCCCCAGGGGGCAGGAATGGCTACACCTTC. The chain links TRBV5-1 to TRBJ1-2; the match to TRBD1 covers 8 bases. Germline CDR1 reads SGHRS; CDR2 reads YFSETQ. The CDR3 is made up of 15 amino acids. The V segment lost 3 bases and the J segment 6 bases; nucleotides outside the gene matches: 10. Variable domain in full (rest from reference TRBV5-1 and TRBJ1-2): KAGVTQTPRYLIKTRGQQVTLSCSPISGHRSVSWYQQTPGQGLQFLFEYFSETQRNKGNFPGRFSGRQFSNSRSEMNVSTLELGDSALYLCASSSSPGGRNGYTFGSGTRLTVV.

The sample holds a few counts of this clone. The rearrangement joins TRBV27 to TRBJ1-1; 7 nucleotides agree with TRBD1. Germline V CDR1 and CDR2: MNHEY, SMNVEV (reference sequence). This CDR3 is built from 19 residues. V was clipped by 1 base and J by 1 base; unmatched bases: 15. The CDR3 reads CASSLFSRYGKGANTEAFF. The CDR3 DNA sequence: TGTGCCAGCAGTTTATTTTCGCGGTATGGGAAGGGGGCGAACACTGAAGCTTTCTTT.

Only a few counts were recorded for this clone. This rearrangement joins TRBV5-6 to TRBJ2-1; D perhaps matches TRBD2 (7 bases). Germline CDR1 SGHDT, CDR2 YYEEEE. CDR3 length equals 17 residues. V lost 2 bases and J 0 bases, leaving 15 bases between the germline ends. The CDR3 DNA follows: TGTGCCAGCAGCTTCGGTCGGGGGGCGATCTCCTACAATGAGCAGTTCTTC. The encoded protein is CASSFGRGAISYNEQFF.

This clone was detected only a few times. The J gene is TRBJ2-5, the V gene TRBV7-2; D perhaps matches TRBD2 (6 bases). The CDR3 is 15 residues long. V lost 2 bases to trimming and J lost 5 bases, with 15 bases between them. Germline lookup yields CDR1 SGHTA and CDR2 FQGNSA. The CDR3 loop reads CASSLMGGAGETQYF. The CDR3 nucleotides read TGTGCCAGCAGCTTAATGGGGGGTGCGGGGGAGACCCAGTACTTC. The full variable domain, its missing parts supplied by reference TRBV7-2 and TRBJ2-5, is GAGVSQSPSNKVTEKGKDVELRCDPISGHTALYWYRQSLGQGLEFLIYFQGNSAPDKSGLPSDRFSAERTGGSVSTLTIQRTQQEDSAVYLCASSLMGGAGETQYFGPGTRLLVL.

The DNA for the CDR3 is TGTGCCAGCTCCCCGACACCAGTGAACACTGAAGCTTTCTTT. Translating it yields CASSPTPVNTEAFF. V usage is TRBV19 and J usage is TRBJ1-1; D is unclear. The CDR3 is 14 residues long. Germline V CDR1 and CDR2: LNHDA, SQIVND (reference sequence). The V gene lost 9 bases and the J gene lost 0 bases, with 14 bases spanning the gap.

This clone was counted once. V is TRBV5-1 and J is TRBJ1-1, with a weak D call TRBD1 (6 bases). Trimming removed 0 bases at V and 4 bases at J, with 7 bases between. The CDR3 is 13 residues long. Germline CDR1 SGHRS, CDR2 YFSETQ. The CDR3: CASSLEQGTEAFF. DNA for the CDR3: TGCGCCAGCAGCTTGGAACAGGGCACTGAAGCTTTCTTT.

As DNA, the CDR3 is TGTGCCACCAGCGCTCGTAGCGGGGGGGAAGAGACCCAGTACTTC. Translating gives CATSARSGGEETQYF. The chain links TRBV15 to TRBJ2-5, with TRBD2 matching 11 bases. V dropped 5 bases and J dropped 3; count of bases not matched to a gene: 5. This CDR3 region has 15 residues. In germline, CDR1 is LNHNV, CDR2 YYDKDF (reference sequence).

About this clone: One end of the junction fails to match germline, which may point to a read error. This sample also contains other DNA sequences that code for the same CDR3. V usage is TRBV12-5 and J usage is TRBJ2-7; TRBD1 aligns across 9 bases. Germline lookup yields CDR1 LGHNT and CDR2 FRNRAP. The CDR3 covers 14 residues. CDR3 residues: CASGLGQGPYEQYF. The CDR3 bases are TGTGCTAGTGGCTTGGGACAGGGTCCCTACGAGCAGTACTTC.

The rearrangement uses TRBV10-3 and TRBJ1-1; 7 nucleotides match TRBD1. Germline-derived CDR1 and CDR2 are ENHRY and SYGVKD. The J segment lost 3 bases and the V segment lost 4 bases, leaving 2 bases of the junction unmatched. The CDR3 runs to 13 residues. This CDR3 is CAISGGQDTEAFF. CDR3 nucleotides: TGTGCCATCAGTGGCGGACAGGACACTGAAGCTTTCTTT.

The CDR3 sequence: CASSEPSGGAGELFF. In nucleotides, the CDR3 is TGTGCCAGCAGCGAACCTAGCGGGGGGGCCGGGGAGCTGTTTTTT. The rearrangement links TRBV9 to TRBJ2-2, with 12 nucleotides matching TRBD2. Trimming cost V 3 bases and J 6 bases; bases outside gene matches: 3. The CDR3 is made up of 15 amino acids. CDR1 and CDR2 from the germline V gene are SGDLS and YYNGEE.

This chain's CDR3 is CASSVPGEGKQPQHF. DNA of the CDR3: TGTGCCAGCAGTGTACCAGGAGAGGGTAAACAGCCCCAGCATTTT. This sequence joins TRBV2 and TRBJ1-5; the D is unclear. The ends were cut back, 4 bases at V and 7 bases at J, with 17 bases in the middle. Germline lookup yields CDR1 SNHLY and CDR2 FYNNEI. The CDR3 contains 15 residues.

The chain links TRBV11-2 to TRBJ1-5; D gene unclear. V lost 0 bases and J 3 bases, leaving 6 bases between the germline ends. The CDR3 is 14 residues long. The germline CDR1 and CDR2 sequences are SGHAT and FQNNGV. The CDR3 loop reads CASSLDRANQPQHF. The CDR3 DNA follows: TGTGCCAGCAGCTTAGATCGAGCCAATCAGCCCCAGCATTTT.

V usage is TRBV7-3 and J usage is TRBJ2-2, with a possible D match to TRBD2 (7 bases). CDR1 is SGHTA and CDR2 is FQGTGA in the germline V gene. V shed 4 bases and J shed 5 bases, with 17 bases lying between them. The CDR3 is 16 residues long. CDR3 in amino acids: CASSSYRGAGTGELFF. The CDR3 coding sequence is TGTGCCAGCAGCTCCTACCGGGGGGCAGGGACCGGGGAGCTGTTTTTT.

This clone has just a few counts. The rearrangement uses TRBV4-1 and TRBJ2-1; the match to TRBD1 covers 8 bases. This CDR3 region has 15 residues. The trim removed 4 bases at V and 0 bases at J, leaving 2 bases unmatched. Germline V gives CDR1 MGHRA, CDR2 YSYEKL. The CDR3 DNA reads as TGCGCCAGCAGCCCCGGACAGGGCTCCTACAATGAGCAGTTCTTC. Its protein is CASSPGQGSYNEQFF.

This clone occurred once. The chain uses TRBV4-1 and TRBJ2-3, with 11 bases identical to TRBD2. From germline, CDR1 is MGHRA and CDR2 YSYEKL. V shed 3 bases, J shed 1 base, and the junction held 6 bases outside the gene matches. The CDR3 loop spans 17 amino acids. The CDR3 region is CASSQRLAGGGTDTQYF. In DNA form, the CDR3 reads TGCGCCAGCAGCCAGCGATTAGCGGGGGGGGGCACAGATACGCAGTATTTT.

The chain couples TRBV9 to TRBJ1-2; TRBD1 is a possible D gene (5 bases). The ends were cut back, 2 bases at V and 2 bases at J, with 13 bases in the middle. The CDR3 sequence is 15 residues long. CDR1 and CDR2 (germline): SGDLS, YYNGEE. CDR3 in DNA: TGTGCCAGCAGCGTCGGACAAAAGCTAAACTATGGCTACACCTTC. Translating gives CASSVGQKLNYGYTF.

The V and J genes are TRBV2 and TRBJ1-2, with a possible D match to TRBD1 (5 bases). The CDR3 extends over 16 amino acids. The V gene's germline CDR1 is SNHLY and CDR2 FYNNEI. Trimming pared 8 bases from V and 0 bases from J, leaving 19 bases between. CDR3 nucleotides: TGTGCCAGCGATGCATCCCGACAGCCCCCTAACTATGGCTACACCTTC. Amino acid sequence: CASDASRQPPNYGYTF.

The rearrangement uses TRBV11-3 and TRBJ1-5; no clear D gene. The V and J ends lost 1 base and 2 bases respectively, with 9 bases between them. The germline V gene has CDR1 SGHNT and CDR2 YENEEA. The CDR3 loop spans 15 amino acids. The CDR3 DNA is TGTGCCAGCAGCTTAGGCGGGGAAGGCAATCAGCCCCAGCATTTT. This translates into CASSLGGEGNQPQHF.